These 23 T cell receptor beta chains were sequenced from one sample in a study of CD8 T cells in Susac syndrome. Random hexamers served to reverse transcribe about 0.5 to 1 ug RNA. TCRdb used MiXCR to reprocess the immunoSEQ multiplex PCR reads, holding one entry per CDR3 protein. The repertoire has about 140,000 distinct CDR3 sequences, 95% of them found once; the top ten carry 0.14%. The specimen sequenced was CD4+ T cells from PBMCs. The receptors stem from a human donor with Susac syndrome.

The chain has TRBV7-2 and TRBJ1-1; the D is unclear. The CDR3 is 15 residues long. The V end lost 7 bases, the J end lost 2 bases, and 17 bases lay between the germline ends. Looked up from germline, CDR1 is SGHTA and CDR2 is FQGNSA. The CDR3, as DNA: TGTGCCAGCACCCCGGCACACGTTCTAAACACTGAAGCTTTCTTT. It specifies CASTPAHVLNTEAFF.

This rearrangement joins TRBV1 to TRBJ2-1; TRBD1 was called by the table and not checked on the DNA. TRBV1 is shown as a pseudogene. The CDR3 length is 15 residues. The CDR3 DNA follows: TGCACCAGCAGCCAGCCGGGACACAAGGGTAATGAGCAGTTCTTC. Residues: CTSSQPGHKGNEQFF.

The V and J genes are TRBV29-1 and TRBJ1-1; D call uncertain. V was pared by 1 base and J by 4 bases, with 16 bases between. This CDR3 has 15 residues. Looked up from germline, CDR1 is SQVTM and CDR2 is ANQGSEA. The CDR3: CSVEGRGGAGTEAFF. For the CDR3, the DNA is TGCAGCGTTGAAGGCCGTGGCGGCGCGGGCACTGAAGCTTTCTTT.

V gene TRBV3-1 combines with J gene TRBJ2-2; 8 bases line up with TRBD1. This CDR3 is built from 15 residues. Per germline, CDR1 LGHDT and CDR2 YNNKEL (reference sequence). Trimming removed 4 bases from V and 6 bases from J; junction bases left unmatched: 7. This CDR3 reads CASSPPPRGPGELFF. The CDR3 nucleotides read TGTGCCAGCAGCCCACCCCCCAGGGGGCCCGGGGAGCTGTTTTTT.

The chain employs TRBV7-9 and TRBJ1-1, with D tentatively TRBD1 (6 bases). V was clipped by 9 bases and J by 5 bases, with 13 bases between them. CDR3 length equals 12 residues. Germline CDR1 reads SEHNR; CDR2 reads FQNEAQ (reference sequence). CDR3 nucleotide sequence: TGTGCCAGTAGTCTCAGGGGTACTGAAGCTTTCTTT. Its translation is CASSLRGTEAFF.

The V and J genes are TRBV15 and TRBJ2-1; D may correspond to TRBD1 or TRBD2 (6 bases each). Looked up from germline, CDR1 is LNHNV and CDR2 is YYDKDF (reference sequence). The CDR3 runs to 16 residues. V dropped 0 bases and J dropped 3 bases, with 12 bases sitting between them. CDR3 DNA: TGTGCCACCAGCAGAGATGTCGGGGGCCACTACAATGAGCAGTTCTTC. Its translation: CATSRDVGGHYNEQFF.

This clonotype was picked up one time. The chain is built from TRBV12-3 or TRBV12-4 and TRBJ1-1, with a tentative D call TRBD1 (6 bases). Trimming took off 6 bases at V and 1 base at J, with 12 bases between the two ends. This CDR3 spans 14 amino acids. In DNA, the CDR3 is TGTGCCAGCAGGGGACAAGGACCGAACACTGAAGCTTTCTTT. This translates into CASRGQGPNTEAFF.

The chain combines TRBV6-1 with TRBJ1-2, with 9 bases lining up with TRBD1. CDR3 length: 13 residues. J gave up 4 bases and V 7 bases, and 4 bases lay outside the gene matches. Germline values: CDR1 MNHNS, CDR2 SASEGT. The CDR3, as DNA: TGTGCCAGCACTACGGGACAGGGCTATGGCTACACCTTC. Its translation: CASTTGQGYGYTF.

Here the CDR3 reads CASSSRGSGANVLTF. The CDR3 DNA sequence: TGTGCCAGCAGTTCCAGGGGCTCTGGGGCCAACGTCCTGACTTTC. This chain uses TRBV27 with TRBJ2-6, with a tentative D call TRBD1 (6 bases). Germline V gene lookup returns CDR1 MNHEY and CDR2 SMNVEV (reference sequence). Trimming left V 4 bases short and J 0 bases short, with 7 bases between. The CDR3 is 15 amino acids. The entire variable domain, with the rest obtained from reference TRBV27 and TRBJ2-6, is as follows: EAQVTQNPRYLITVTGKKLTVTCSQNMNHEYMSWYRQDPGLGLRQIYYSMNVEVTDKGDVPEGYKVSRKEKRNFPLILESPSPNQTSLYFCASSSRGSGANVLTFGAGSRLTVL.

This clonotype appeared once. The chain combines TRBV7-2 with TRBJ1-1; 7 bases line up with TRBD1. V was clipped by 7 bases and J by 3 bases; unmatched bases: 14. This CDR3 has 16 amino acids. The V gene's germline CDR1 is SGHTA and CDR2 FQGNSA. CDR3 bases: TGTGCCAGCAACATCCTACAGGGGACGAAGGACACTGAAGCTTTCTTT. Its protein product is CASNILQGTKDTEAFF. Using reference TRBV7-2 and TRBJ1-1 for the parts outside the CDR3, the full variable domain is GAGVSQSPSNKVTEKGKDVELRCDPISGHTALYWYRQSLGQGLEFLIYFQGNSAPDKSGLPSDRFSAERTGGSVSTLTIQRTQQEDSAVYLCASNILQGTKDTEAFFGQGTRLTVV.

This clonotype has only a few counts. V gene TRBV27 combines with J gene TRBJ2-5; no firm D call. The CDR3 is 11 amino acids. V was pared by 5 bases and J by 4 bases, with 5 bases between. Germline CDR1 reads MNHEY; CDR2 reads SMNVEV (reference sequence). CDR3 sequence reads: CASSNSETQYF. The DNA for the CDR3 is TGTGCCAGCAGTAACTCAGAGACCCAGTACTTC.

This chain uses TRBV9 with TRBJ2-7; 7 bases align to TRBD2. J gave up 1 base and V 2 bases, and 3 bases lay outside the gene matches. The CDR3 covers 14 residues. CDR1 and CDR2 from the germline V gene are SGDLS and YYNGEE. The CDR3 bases are TGTGCCAGCAGCGTGGGGACTAATTCCTACGAGCAGTACTTC. It specifies CASSVGTNSYEQYF.

The rearrangement links TRBV2 to TRBJ2-3; the D is unclear. CDR3 length equals 11 residues. Germline CDR1 reads SNHLY; CDR2 reads FYNNEI. Trimming took 4 bases from V and 5 from J, leaving 4 bases between them. CDR3: CASSGLDTQYF. The CDR3 DNA reads as TGTGCCAGCAGTGGACTAGATACGCAGTATTTT. Drawing the rest from reference TRBV2 and TRBJ2-3, the complete variable domain is EPEVTQTPSHQVTQMGQEVILRCVPISNHLYFYWYRQILGQKVEFLVSFYNNEISEKSEIFDDQFSVERPDGSNFTLKIRSTKLEDSAMYFCASSGLDTQYFGPGTRLTVL.

The CDR3 protein is CASSLGDINYGYTF. The CDR3 nucleotides read TGCGCCAGCAGCTTGGGGGACATTAACTATGGCTACACCTTC. The V and J genes are TRBV5-1 and TRBJ1-2; maybe TRBD1 (6 bases). Germline V gene sequence: CDR1 SGHRS, CDR2 YFSETQ. Trimming left V 0 bases short and J 1 base short, with 7 bases between. The CDR3 is 14 amino acids. The whole variable domain, remainder taken from reference TRBV5-1 and TRBJ1-2, is KAGVTQTPRYLIKTRGQQVTLSCSPISGHRSVSWYQQTPGQGLQFLFEYFSETQRNKGNFPGRFSGRQFSNSRSEMNVSTLELGDSALYLCASSLGDINYGYTFGSGTRLTVV.

CDR3: CASSIFSGRLNTEAFF. CDR3 coding DNA: TGTGCCAGTAGTATATTCTCCGGACGGTTGAACACTGAAGCTTTCTTT. The gene calls are TRBV19 and TRBJ1-1; unclear D gene. The germline V and J ends were trimmed by 2 bases and 0 bases, with 13 bases remaining between them. CDR1 and CDR2 from the germline V gene are LNHDA and SQIVND (reference sequence). This CDR3 has 16 residues.

The CDR3 region has the DNA TGTGCCAGCAGCCCGGGTGGTAGACGAGAGACCCAGTACTTC. This translates into CASSPGGRRETQYF. The J gene is TRBJ2-5, the V gene TRBV5-4; D not resolved. Deletions cut 4 bases from V and 4 bases from J, with 14 bases between. The CDR3 is 14 amino acids. Germline V gene lookup returns CDR1 SGHNT and CDR2 YYREEE (reference sequence).

This chain uses TRBV21-1 with TRBJ2-4; the table's D call TRBD1 went unverified against the DNA. TRBV21-1 is a recognized pseudogene. The CDR3 loop spans 17 amino acids. CDR3 DNA: TGTGCCAGCAGCGCAGCCGGGACAGGGGGTGCCAAAAACATTCAGTACTTC. Translated, it gives CASSAAGTGGAKNIQYF.

V and J are TRBV21-1 and TRBJ2-3; the table's TRBD2 call for D was not verified on the DNA. TRBV21-1 is described as a pseudogene. The CDR3 covers 14 residues. This CDR3 reads CASGRGGLEDTQYF. The CDR3 DNA reads as TGTGCCAGCGGGCGGGGGGGCCTCGAAGATACGCAGTATTTT.

The rearrangement links TRBV10-3 to TRBJ2-7; 8 bases map to TRBD1. Looked up from germline, CDR1 is ENHRY and CDR2 is SYGVKD. This CDR3 comprises 15 residues. The J segment lost 2 bases and the V segment lost 4 bases, leaving 7 bases of the junction unmatched. CDR3 coding DNA: TGTGCCATCAGTGGGTTCCAGGGGGCGACCTACGAGCAGTACTTC. Translation gives CAISGFQGATYEQYF.

J is TRBJ2-7 and V is TRBV30, with TRBD1 as a possible D gene (5 bases). The germline V gene encodes CDR1 GTSNPN and CDR2 SVGIG (reference sequence). The CDR3 is 13 amino acids. V was trimmed by 2 bases and J by 4 bases, leaving 12 bases between them. The CDR3 spells CAWSLRAFYEQYF. The CDR3 nucleotides read TGTGCCTGGAGTCTCAGGGCGTTTTACGAGCAGTACTTC.

The chain carries TRBV4-3 and TRBJ1-2; D perhaps matches TRBD1 (5 bases). Trimming took off 0 bases at V and 5 bases at J, with 19 bases between the two ends. The CDR3 is 17 residues long. CDR1 LGHNA and CDR2 YSLEER come from the germline V gene. As DNA, the CDR3 is TGCGCCAGCAGCCAAGATTTGGGGGGGATTGGGCCTTATGGCTACACCTTC. Translating gives CASSQDLGGIGPYGYTF.

The chain uses TRBV4-3 and TRBJ1-4; TRBD1 matches at 7 bases. V lost 0 bases to trimming and J lost 10 bases; unmatched junction nucleotides: 20. Germline assignment: CDR1 LGHNA and CDR2 YSLEER. CDR3 length: 19 residues. The CDR3 DNA sequence: TGCGCCAGCAGCCAAGATCTCCCGTTTTCAGGGACAGCACTTGGAAAACTGTTTTTT. This sequence encodes CASSQDLPFSGTALGKLFF.

The J gene is TRBJ1-1, the V gene TRBV5-6; D ambiguous. The germline V gene has CDR1 SGHDT and CDR2 YYEEEE. V was shortened by 3 bases and J by 2 bases, with 8 bases between the two germline ends. The CDR3 has 13 residues. The CDR3 bases are TGTGCCAGCAGCTATAGGAGAAACACTGAAGCTTTCTTT. Protein: CASSYRRNTEAFF.